This is a list of T cell receptor beta chains from one sample in a study of early T cells in non-severe SARS-CoV-2 infection. TCRdb re-called the 5' RACE reads through MiXCR, storing one row per CDR3 protein. Here the sample spans around 80,000 distinct CDR3 sequences, roughly 12% being singletons. The source material was whole blood, sampled at baseline. Receptors originate from an adult who was a healthcare worker with PCR-confirmed SARS-CoV-2 infection or an uninfected control (not recorded which). The CDR3 runs from the conserved cysteine through the conserved F or W. The D gene is left open where the match is weak. Expanded clones are given a class, and other clones once, few, many or no size at all.

DNA: TGCAGTGCTAGGAGTTGGGTTGCCGCGGGAACCAATGAGCAGTTCTTC
CDR3: CSARSWVAAGTNEQFF
J: TRBJ2-1
D: NA
size: few
V: TRBV20-1

DNA: TGTGCCAGCAGCTTGTTCGTGGGACGCCCCTATGGCTACACCTTC
CDR3: CASSLFVGRPYGYTF
J: TRBJ1-2
D: NA
size: many
V: TRBV7-2

DNA: TGTGCCAGCAGCTTTGACAGGGAGGATGGCTACACCTTC
CDR3: CASSFDREDGYTF
J: TRBJ1-2
D: TRBD1
size: many
V: TRBV7-9

DNA: TGTGCCAGCAGTTTCCTTACCGGGGCCAACGTCCTGACTTTC
CDR3: CASSFLTGANVLTF
J: TRBJ2-6
D: NA
size: many
V: TRBV12-3/TRBV12-4

DNA: TGTGCCAGCAGTTACTCGAGAGCGGGGGACCCGCCGGTGCAGTATTTT
CDR3: CASSYSRAGDPPVQYF
J: TRBJ2-3
D: TRBD2
size: once
V: TRBV6-6

DNA: TGTGCCAGCAGCTTAGAGGTGAACACTGAAGCTTTCTTT
CDR3: CASSLEVNTEAFF
J: TRBJ1-1
D: NA
size: few
V: TRBV11-2

DNA: TGTGCCAGCAGTCAGGACCAATCGCCTCCGCGGGCTTTCTTT
CDR3: CASSQDQSPPRAFF
J: TRBJ1-1
D: NA
size: NA
V: TRBV6-5

DNA: TGTGCCAGCAGCCCGAAAAAGGTCCGAGATACACCAGATACGCAGTATTTT
CDR3: CASSPKKVRDTPDTQYF
J: TRBJ2-3
D: NA
size: many
V: TRBV7-9

DNA: TGCAGTGCTCTACACTTTGGGGGCTCCTACAATGAGCAGTTCTTC
CDR3: CSALHFGGSYNEQFF
J: TRBJ2-1
D: NA
size: many
V: TRBV20-1

DNA: TGCAGTGCCCCGGGACTAGTACCCTACAATGAGCAGTTCTTC
CDR3: CSAPGLVPYNEQFF
J: TRBJ2-1
D: TRBD2
size: many
V: TRBV20-1

DNA: TGTGCCAGCAGCCCAGAGGCAGGGGGGTACAATGAGCAGTTCTTC
CDR3: CASSPEAGGYNEQFF
J: TRBJ2-1
D: NA
size: NA
V: TRBV7-8

DNA: TGTGCCAGCAGCCAAAACTCCGGCGGGGAGCTGTTTTTT
CDR3: CASSQNSGGELFF
J: TRBJ2-2
D: NA
size: NA
V: TRBV3-1

DNA: TGTGCCAGCAGTGACTCGGCTAGCGGGGTTACAGATACGCAGTATTTT
CDR3: CASSDSASGVTDTQYF
J: TRBJ2-3
D: TRBD2
size: many
V: TRBV6-4